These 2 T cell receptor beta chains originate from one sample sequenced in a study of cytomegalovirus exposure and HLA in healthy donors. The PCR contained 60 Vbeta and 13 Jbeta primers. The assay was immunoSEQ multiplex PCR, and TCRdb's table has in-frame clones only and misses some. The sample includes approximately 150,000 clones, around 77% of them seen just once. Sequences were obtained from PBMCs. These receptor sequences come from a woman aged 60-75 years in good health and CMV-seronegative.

CDR3 protein: CASSPGSNEKLFF. The DNA of the CDR3 is TGTGCCAGCAGCCCGGGTTCTAATGAAAAACTGTTTTTT. The rearrangement uses TRBV11-2 and TRBJ1-4; D not certain. This CDR3 has 13 residues. The germline CDR1 and CDR2 sequences are SGHAT and FQNNGV. Trimming removed 5 bases at V and 3 bases at J, with 7 bases between.

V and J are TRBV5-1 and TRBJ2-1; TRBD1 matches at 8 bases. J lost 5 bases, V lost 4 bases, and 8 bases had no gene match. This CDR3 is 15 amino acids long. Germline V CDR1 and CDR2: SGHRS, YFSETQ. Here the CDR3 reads CASSPRTGSHNEQFF. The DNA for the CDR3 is TGCGCCAGCAGCCCACGGACAGGGTCCCACAATGAGCAGTTCTTC.